Listed below are T cell receptor beta chains from one sample, sequenced in a study of CD8 T cells in Susac syndrome. TCRdb ran MiXCR on the immunoSEQ multiplex PCR reads and lists one entry per CDR3 protein. The data contain roughly 130,000 distinct CDR3 sequences, 90% to 95% of them singletons. Material: CD4+ T cells from PBMCs. The receptor set was obtained from a human donor in good health. Both conserved end residues are trimmed from each CDR3. A D gene is named only where the DNA matches it firmly. Where a row states a size, it is once, few, many or the class of an expanded clone; other rows omit it.

TRBJ2-1	TRBV7-9	.	TRBD2	ASSPQTSTNDEQF
TRBJ1-1	TRBV20-1	.	TRBD1	SAGDTGGSTEAF
TRBJ1-3	TRBV10-3	.	.	AISNESGNTIY
TRBJ2-7	TRBV28	.	.	ASSPSPRYEQY
TRBJ2-6	TRBV28	.	.	ASRPDTGRPGANVLT
TRBJ1-3	TRBV28	.	TRBD1	ASRQGQAGNTIY
TRBJ2-7	TRBV28	.	TRBD2	ASSLGSSGIMEQY
TRBJ2-7	TRBV5-1	.	TRBD1	ASSLRGQGHEQY
TRBJ1-2	TRBV5-1	.	TRBD1	ASSLQGKGYT
TRBJ1-3	TRBV3-1	.	.	ASSQDVASGNTIY
TRBJ2-3	TRBV27	.	.	ASSFLRSTDTQY
TRBJ2-1	TRBV4-1	once	TRBD2	ASSQEGTSSWRGNEQF
TRBJ2-1	TRBV19	.	TRBD2	ASSIIAGGRNEQF
TRBJ2-5	TRBV15	.	.	ATSRPQETQY
TRBJ2-4	TRBV3-1	.	.	ASSQGLTKNIQY
TRBJ2-5	TRBV7-9	.	.	ASSLVHRGGQETQY
TRBJ1-3	TRBV25-1	.	.	ASTQRGSTSGNTIY
TRBJ1-1	TRBV18	.	.	ASSTSEDMEAF
TRBJ2-3	TRBV7-9	.	.	ASSLDWDTQY
TRBJ2-7	TRBV29-1	.	.	SVSRDTYEQY
TRBJ2-1	TRBV3-1	.	.	ASSQGVGRGEQF
TRBJ1-5	TRBV12-3/TRBV12-4	.	TRBD1	ASSSDRDRDNQPQH
TRBJ1-5	TRBV5-1	.	.	ASSPGLKGKGNQPQH
TRBJ1-3	TRBV2	.	TRBD1	ASRDRESGNTIY
TRBJ1-2	TRBV5-1	.	TRBD1	ASSIGTEGYT
TRBJ2-3	TRBV29-1	.	.	SVRGADTQY
TRBJ2-3	TRBV29-1	.	.	SAERGTDTQY
TRBJ1-4	TRBV5-6	.	.	ASSGTGVGEKLF
TRBJ1-5	TRBV19	.	.	ASSGGTYSNQPQH
TRBJ2-7	TRBV12-3/TRBV12-4	.	.	ASRDSIEQY
TRBJ2-1	TRBV29-1	.	.	SVGTGYYNEQF
TRBJ2-6	TRBV5-1	.	.	ASSLGAGIGANVLT
TRBJ1-5	TRBV6-5	.	TRBD1	ASGTGGFNQPQH
TRBJ1-3	TRBV7-9	.	.	ASSSKGLSGNTIY
TRBJ2-3	TRBV7-2	once	.	ASSPGLVVADTQY
TRBJ1-2	TRBV28	.	.	ASSPGVTGGYT
TRBJ2-7	TRBV29-1	.	.	SVLRGPLVEQY